This TCR beta chain was recovered during a study of patients and donors after allogeneic stem cell transplantation. This clonotype is large within its sample. Each CDR3 protein gets one entry after TCRdb re-called the RT-PCR reads with MiXCR. The sample records 8,000 to 10,000 distinct CDR3 sequences, about 6.4% being singletons. Unmatched junction bases numbered 16, after V lost 6 bases and J lost 3 bases. Per the germline V gene, CDR1 is KGHSH and CDR2 is LQKENI. The CDR3 has 18 amino acids. The sequencing input was blood, either unsorted or a sorted T cell fraction (not recorded which). The chain uses TRBV18 and TRBJ1-5; TRBD1 agrees at 8 bases. The TCR originated in a human donor who was either an allogeneic HSCT recipient or a stem cell or donor lymphocyte infusion donor (not recorded which). It is not recorded whose cells these are; they may come from a transplant donor. In DNA, the CDR3 is TGTGCCAGCTCCCCCCTCTCGCCGCAGGGGGCCCCCAATCAGCCCCAGCATTTT. This gives the protein CASSPLSPQGAPNQPQHF.